One sample yielded the 15 T cell receptor beta chains listed below, sequenced in a study of siplizumab effects on memory and regulatory T cells. Sequencing used immunoSEQ multiplex PCR; TCRdb keeps in-frame clones, though not all of them. The table has some 120,000 clones, around 94% seen once. Sequenced input: non-Treg CD4+ T cells sorted from blood. The source is a human donor in good health.

The chain couples TRBV4-1 to TRBJ2-1; 8 positions agree with TRBD2. With V trimmed by 0 bases and J by 0 bases, 7 bases remained unmatched. Germline CDR1 reads MGHRA; CDR2 reads YSYEKL. The CDR3 sequence is 18 residues long. CDR3 in DNA: TGCGCCAGCAGCCAAGAGGCTAGCGGGTTGAGCTCCTACAATGAGCAGTTCTTC. The encoded protein is CASSQEASGLSSYNEQFF.

This clone was found a few times. This rearrangement joins TRBV7-9 to TRBJ2-6; D is perhaps TRBD1 or TRBD2 (5 bases each). V gave up 3 bases and J gave up 0 bases, with 9 bases separating them. The CDR3 has 16 residues. Germline V lookup: CDR1 SEHNR, CDR2 FQNEAQ (reference sequence). CDR3 protein: CASSLGVRSGANVLTF. The CDR3 nucleotides read TGTGCCAGCAGCTTGGGGGTTCGCTCTGGGGCCAACGTCCTGACTTTC. The whole variable domain, filled in from reference TRBV7-9 and TRBJ2-6, reads DTGVSQNPRHKITKRGQNVTFRCDPISEHNRLYWYRQTLGQGPEFLTYFQNEAQLEKSRLLSDRFSAERPKGSFSTLEIQRTEQGDSAMYLCASSLGVRSGANVLTFGAGSRLTVL.

The rearrangement links TRBV29-1 to TRBJ1-1, with 11 bases aligning to TRBD1. Trimming at V came to 4 bases and at J to 4 bases, leaving 5 bases not matched to a gene. The CDR3 loop spans 14 amino acids. Germline CDR1 and CDR2: SQVTM and ANQGSEA. CDR3 residues: CSVGTGGAGTEAFF. Written as DNA, the CDR3 is TGCAGCGTTGGGACAGGGGGCGCGGGCACTGAAGCTTTCTTT.

V usage is TRBV5-4 and J usage is TRBJ2-4; D is perhaps TRBD1 or TRBD2 (5 bases each). The CDR3 runs 17 residues. Trimming pared 0 bases from V and 2 bases from J, leaving 15 bases between. Germline CDR1 and CDR2: SGHNT and YYREEE (reference sequence). CDR3 nucleotides: TGTGCCAGCAGCTTGGAGGGACGGTGGGAATCCAAAAACATTCAGTACTTC. This encodes CASSLEGRWESKNIQYF.

The chain employs TRBV5-4 and TRBJ2-7; D is unresolved. Per germline, CDR1 SGHNT and CDR2 YYREEE (reference sequence). The CDR3 consists of 13 residues. The V gene lost 0 bases and the J gene lost 4 bases, with 8 bases spanning the gap. CDR3 sequence (DNA): TGTGCCAGCAGCTTGGGTGCTCTGTACGAGCAGTACTTC. It specifies CASSLGALYEQYF.

V usage is TRBV7-8 and J usage is TRBJ2-7; D ambiguous. With 2 bases removed from V and 4 bases from J, the gap between germline ends came to 9 bases. The length of the CDR3 is 13 residues. Germline CDR1 SGHVS, CDR2 FQNEAQ. The chain's CDR3 is CASSLRSGYEQYF. As DNA, the CDR3 is TGTGCCAGCAGCTTAAGGTCGGGTTACGAGCAGTACTTC.

The CDR3 is CASSVAGSETQYF. In DNA form, the CDR3 reads TGTGCCAGCAGTGTAGCGGGGAGCGAGACCCAGTACTTC. V is TRBV25-1 and J is TRBJ2-5; 8 nucleotides agree with TRBD2. J gave up 5 bases and V 4 bases, and 3 bases lay outside the gene matches. The germline CDR1 and CDR2 sequences are MGHDK and SYGVNS. The CDR3 consists of 13 residues.

This chain joins TRBV4-1 and TRBJ1-1, with TRBD1 as a possible D gene (5 bases). The germline CDR1 and CDR2 sequences are MGHRA and YSYEKL. V lost 4 bases and J lost 0, with 12 bases in between. CDR3 length equals 15 residues. For the CDR3, the DNA is TGCGCCAGCAGCCCCCTCGGGACCCTGAACACTGAAGCTTTCTTT. Translated, it gives CASSPLGTLNTEAFF.

The chain has TRBV5-8 and TRBJ2-5, with 9 bases that match TRBD2. The CDR3 is 15 residues long. V lost 3 bases, J lost 5 bases, and 8 bases stayed unmatched. The V gene's germline CDR1 is SGHTS and CDR2 YDEGEE. The CDR3 DNA sequence: TGTGCCAGCAGCTCCGGGACTAGCTTGATTGAGACCCAGTACTTC. As protein: CASSSGTSLIETQYF.

The chain links TRBV7-3 to TRBJ2-1, with D perhaps matching TRBD1 (5 bases). The CDR3 is 15 amino acids. Germline loops: CDR1 SGHTA, CDR2 FQGTGA. V was pared by 5 bases and J by 0 bases, with 11 bases between. CDR3 nucleotides: TGTGCCAGCAGCATGACAGTGAGCTCCTACAATGAGCAGTTCTTC. This translates into CASSMTVSSYNEQFF.

The genes are TRBV19 and TRBJ1-1, with 11 bases fitting TRBD1. V dropped 1 base and J dropped 2; count of bases not matched to a gene: 6. CDR3 length: 17 amino acids. Germline CDR1 reads LNHDA; CDR2 reads SQIVND (reference sequence). The DNA for the CDR3 is TGTGCCAGTAGTATAGGGACAGGGGGCCGGAGTAACACTGAAGCTTTCTTT. It specifies CASSIGTGGRSNTEAFF.

The chain is built from TRBV9 and TRBJ1-1; D gene unclear. CDR1 and CDR2 from the germline V gene are SGDLS and YYNGEE. CDR3 size: 14 residues. With 0 bases removed from V and 0 bases from J, the gap between germline ends came to 6 bases. CDR3 in DNA: TGTGCCAGCAGCGTAGACAGCATGAACACTGAAGCTTTCTTT. Encoded protein: CASSVDSMNTEAFF.

This clone is a singleton in its sample. This chain connects TRBV29-1 to TRBJ1-5; D may be TRBD1 (6 bases). This CDR3 is 14 amino acids long. The V end lost 2 bases, the J end lost 0 bases, and 8 bases lay between the germline ends. Germline CDR1 SQVTM, CDR2 ANQGSEA. The chain's CDR3 is CSVEWTASNQPQHF. CDR3 in DNA: TGCAGCGTTGAATGGACAGCTAGCAATCAGCCCCAGCATTTT.

The table lists this clone with a count of one. The chain is built from TRBV6-5 and TRBJ1-2; 7 bases fit TRBD1. This CDR3 region has 14 residues. The germline gives CDR1 MNHEY, CDR2 SVGAGI. Germline trimming cut 2 bases from V and 8 bases from J; bases unmatched to any gene: 8. DNA for the CDR3: TGTGCCAGCAGTTACCAGGGGGGGGACGGAGGCTACACCTTC. This sequence encodes CASSYQGGDGGYTF.

This chain joins TRBV6-6 and TRBJ2-7, with 11 bases that match TRBD1. This CDR3 spans 15 amino acids. Germline V gene data show CDR1 as MNHNY and CDR2 as SVGAGI (reference sequence). J was trimmed by 3 bases and V by 2 bases; bases with no gene match: 3. CDR3 region: CASSYPGQGVYEQYF. CDR3 sequence (DNA): TGTGCCAGCAGTTACCCGGGACAGGGGGTCTACGAGCAGTACTTC.